This T cell receptor beta chain is from a study of CXCR3-negative and CXCR3-positive naive CD8 T cells. Study-level findings and limits: For CXCR3-positive naive cells, TRB CDR3s were more hydrophobic than those of CXCR3-negative naive cells.

CD45RO-CCR7+CD27+CD95- was the phenotype of naive CD8+ T cells. The CDR3 covers 15 residues. CDR1 is SQVTM and CDR2 is ANQGSEA in the germline V gene. Comments on this clonotype: Its cognate antigen is unknown.

The authors made the TRB cDNA libraries by 5' RACE using UMI labels. TCRdb re-analyzed the 5' RACE reads; it lists each CDR3 protein once, without DNA. Here the sample table reports over 150,000 distinct CDR3 sequences. The V and J genes are TRBV29-1 and TRBJ2-7; the D gene TCRdb calls, TRBD2, cannot be checked with no DNA. The receptor's source is a human donor in good health. Some clones in this sample may be carry-over from other donors' samples. Sequenced sample: naive CXCR3+ CD8+ T cells from blood. The subset: CD45RO-CCR7+CD27+CD95- naive CD8+ T cells expressing CXCR3 (TNR3+). The CDR3 region is CSVDGLAGGVYEQYF.